This TCR beta chain comes out of a study of OX40 agonist ivuxolimab in advanced cancers. Patients were ruled out by autoimmune disease history or systemic immunosuppression. Germline loops: CDR1 MGHRA, CDR2 YSYEKL. Trimming took off 1 base at V and 8 bases at J, with 20 bases between the two ends. The CDR3 is 16 amino acids. In its sample, this clone was seen once. Its specificity is unknown. Assay: immunoSEQ multiplex PCR; the TCRdb copy retains only in-frame clones and omits some. The data show more than 5,500 clones, around 71% seen once. General study points: Expanded peripheral T cells had an undetermined antigen specificity. Normalized T-cell clonal expansion was also low in some nonresponders.

The sequence derives from an adult with an advanced solid tumor such as melanoma, head and neck, liver or kidney cancer. The sequences come from CD4+ or CD8+ T cells sorted from blood, collected in a trial of the OX40 agonist ivuxolimab. This chain connects TRBV4-1 to TRBJ1-2, with D possibly being TRBD1 (6 bases). The CDR3 protein is CASSQGPSQGSFGYTF. The CDR3 nucleotides are TGCGCCAGCAGCCAAGGTCCCTCCCAGGGGAGTTTCGGCTACACCTTC.